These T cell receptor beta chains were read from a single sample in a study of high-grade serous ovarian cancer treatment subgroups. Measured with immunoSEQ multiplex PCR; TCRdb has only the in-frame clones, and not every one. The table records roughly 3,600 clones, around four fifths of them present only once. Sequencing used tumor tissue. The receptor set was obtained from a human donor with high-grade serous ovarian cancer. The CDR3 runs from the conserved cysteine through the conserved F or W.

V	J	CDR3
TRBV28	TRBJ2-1	CASSSAGGGVYNEQFF
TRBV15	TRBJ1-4	CATSRDSGRGNEKLFF
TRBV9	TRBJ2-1	CASSAISGGLYNEQFF
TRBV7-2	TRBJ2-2	CASSPNLDTGELFF
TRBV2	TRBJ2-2	CASSSDRNTGELFF
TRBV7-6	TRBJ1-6	CASSSDRGNSPLHF
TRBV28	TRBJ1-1	CASSLIANTEAFF
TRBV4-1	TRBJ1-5	CASSQAQGGQPQHF
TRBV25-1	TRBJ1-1	CASSEAGTANTEAFF
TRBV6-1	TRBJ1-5	CASSGTGGGQPQHF
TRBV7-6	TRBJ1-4	CASSLDGPGGGEKLFF